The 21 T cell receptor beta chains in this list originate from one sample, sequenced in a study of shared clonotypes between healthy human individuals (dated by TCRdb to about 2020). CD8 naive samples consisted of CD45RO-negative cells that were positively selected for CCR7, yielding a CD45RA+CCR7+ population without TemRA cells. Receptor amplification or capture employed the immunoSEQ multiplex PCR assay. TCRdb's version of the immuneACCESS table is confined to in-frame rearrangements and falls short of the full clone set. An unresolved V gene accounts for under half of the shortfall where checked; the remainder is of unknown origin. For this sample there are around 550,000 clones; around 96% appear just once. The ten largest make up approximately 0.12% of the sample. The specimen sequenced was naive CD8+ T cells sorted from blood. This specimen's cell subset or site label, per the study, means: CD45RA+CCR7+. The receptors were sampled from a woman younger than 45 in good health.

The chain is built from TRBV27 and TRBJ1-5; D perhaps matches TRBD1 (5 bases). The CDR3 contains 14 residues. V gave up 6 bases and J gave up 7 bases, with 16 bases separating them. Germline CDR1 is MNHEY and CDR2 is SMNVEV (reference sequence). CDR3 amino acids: CASSQKGKDQPQHF. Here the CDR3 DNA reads TGTGCCAGCAGCCAAAAGGGGAAAGACCAGCCCCAGCATTTT.

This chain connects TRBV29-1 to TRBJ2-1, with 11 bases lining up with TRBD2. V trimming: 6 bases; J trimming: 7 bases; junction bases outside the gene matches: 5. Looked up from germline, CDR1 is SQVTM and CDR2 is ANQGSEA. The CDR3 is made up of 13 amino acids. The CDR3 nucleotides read TGCAGCGTCGGAGGGACTAGCGGAAATGAGCAGTTCTTC. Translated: CSVGGTSGNEQFF.

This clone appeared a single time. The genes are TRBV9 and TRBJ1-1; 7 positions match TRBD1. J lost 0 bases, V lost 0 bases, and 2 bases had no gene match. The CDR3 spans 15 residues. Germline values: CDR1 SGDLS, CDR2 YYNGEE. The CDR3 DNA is TGTGCCAGCAGCGTAGGGGACAGTTTGAACACTGAAGCTTTCTTT. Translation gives CASSVGDSLNTEAFF.

In DNA form, the CDR3 reads TGTGCCAGCAGCCCCTCGTCGAGCCTACAAGAGACCCAGTACTTC. This codes for CASSPSSSLQETQYF. The V call is TRBV7-9, the J call TRBJ2-5; D unclear. This CDR3 has 15 amino acids. From germline, CDR1 is SEHNR and CDR2 FQNEAQ (reference sequence). With 5 bases removed from V and 2 bases from J, the gap between germline ends came to 15 bases.

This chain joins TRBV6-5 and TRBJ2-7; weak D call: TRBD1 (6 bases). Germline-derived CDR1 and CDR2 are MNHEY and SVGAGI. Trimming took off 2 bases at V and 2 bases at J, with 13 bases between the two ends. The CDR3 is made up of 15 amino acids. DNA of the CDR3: TGTGCCAGCAGTTACAACGAGGACAGAGCCTACGAGCAGTACTTC. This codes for CASSYNEDRAYEQYF.

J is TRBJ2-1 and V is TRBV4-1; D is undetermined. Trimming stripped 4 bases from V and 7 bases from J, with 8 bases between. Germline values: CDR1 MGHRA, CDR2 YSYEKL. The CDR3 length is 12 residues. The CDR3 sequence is CASSLPGNEQFF. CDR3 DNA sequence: TGCGCCAGCAGCCTCCCCGGGAATGAGCAGTTCTTC.

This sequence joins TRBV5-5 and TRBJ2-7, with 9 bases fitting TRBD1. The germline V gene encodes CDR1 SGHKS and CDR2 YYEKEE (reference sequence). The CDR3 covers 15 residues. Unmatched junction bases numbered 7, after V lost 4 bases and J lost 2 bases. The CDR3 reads CASSSPGQGTYEQYF. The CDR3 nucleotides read TGTGCCAGCAGCAGCCCGGGACAGGGAACCTACGAGCAGTACTTC.

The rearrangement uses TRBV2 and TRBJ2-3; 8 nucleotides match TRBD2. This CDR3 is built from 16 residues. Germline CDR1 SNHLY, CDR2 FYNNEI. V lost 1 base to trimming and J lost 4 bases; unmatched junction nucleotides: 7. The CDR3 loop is CASSEGEREKADTQYF. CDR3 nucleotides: TGTGCCAGCAGTGAAGGGGAGCGGGAGAAGGCAGATACGCAGTATTTT.

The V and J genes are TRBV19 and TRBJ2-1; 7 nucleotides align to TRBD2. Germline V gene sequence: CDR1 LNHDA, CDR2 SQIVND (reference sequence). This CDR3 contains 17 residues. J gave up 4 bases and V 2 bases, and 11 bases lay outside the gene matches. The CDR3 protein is CASSILLKRGPYNEQFF. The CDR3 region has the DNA TGTGCCAGTAGTATACTGCTTAAGCGGGGACCTTACAATGAGCAGTTCTTC.

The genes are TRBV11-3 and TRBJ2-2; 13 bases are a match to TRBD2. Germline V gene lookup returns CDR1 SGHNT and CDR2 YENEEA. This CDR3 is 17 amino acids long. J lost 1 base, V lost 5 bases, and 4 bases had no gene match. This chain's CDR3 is CASSPRTSGRNTGELFF. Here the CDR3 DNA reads TGTGCCAGCAGCCCGAGGACTAGCGGGAGGAACACCGGGGAGCTGTTTTTT. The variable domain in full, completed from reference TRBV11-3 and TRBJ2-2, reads EAGVVQSPRYKIIEKKQPVAFWCNPISGHNTLYWYLQNLGQGPELLIRYENEEAVDDSQLPKDRFSAERLKGVDSTLKIQPAELGDSAVYLCASSPRTSGRNTGELFFGEGSRLTVL.

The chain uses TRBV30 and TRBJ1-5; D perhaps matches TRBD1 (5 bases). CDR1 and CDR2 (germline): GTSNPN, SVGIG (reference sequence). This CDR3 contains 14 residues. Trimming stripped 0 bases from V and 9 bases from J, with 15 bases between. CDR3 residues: CAWSVGAGEAPQHF. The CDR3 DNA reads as TGTGCCTGGAGTGTAGGGGCAGGCGAAGCGCCCCAGCATTTT.

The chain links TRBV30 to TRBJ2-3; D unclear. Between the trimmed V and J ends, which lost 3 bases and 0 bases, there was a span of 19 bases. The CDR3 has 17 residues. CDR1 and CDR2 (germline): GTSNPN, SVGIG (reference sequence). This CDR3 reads CAWRLTLGSWSTDTQYF. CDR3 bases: TGTGCCTGGAGGCTCACCCTGGGGTCGTGGAGCACAGATACGCAGTATTTT.

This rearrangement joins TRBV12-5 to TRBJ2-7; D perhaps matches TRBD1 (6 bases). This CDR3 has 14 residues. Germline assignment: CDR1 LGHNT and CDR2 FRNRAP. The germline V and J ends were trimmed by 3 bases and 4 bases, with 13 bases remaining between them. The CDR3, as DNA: TGTGCTAGTGGTTTTCCCGAGGGGGAATACGAGCAGTACTTC. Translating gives CASGFPEGEYEQYF. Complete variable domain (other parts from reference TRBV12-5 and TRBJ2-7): DARVTQTPRHKVTEMGQEVTMRCQPILGHNTVFWYRQTMMQGLELLAYFRNRAPLDDSGMPKDRFSAEMPDATLATLKIQPSEPRDSAVYFCASGFPEGEYEQYFGPGTRLTVT.

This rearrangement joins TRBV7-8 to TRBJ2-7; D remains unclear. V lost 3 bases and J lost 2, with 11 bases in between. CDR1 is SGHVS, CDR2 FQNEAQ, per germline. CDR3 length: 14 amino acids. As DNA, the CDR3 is TGTGCCAGCAGCTTTCCCGCAGAAACCTACGAGCAGTACTTC. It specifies CASSFPAETYEQYF.

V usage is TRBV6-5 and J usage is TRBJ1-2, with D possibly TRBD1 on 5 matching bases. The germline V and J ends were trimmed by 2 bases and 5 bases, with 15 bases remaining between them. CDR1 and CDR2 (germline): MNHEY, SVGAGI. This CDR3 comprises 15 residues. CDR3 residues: CASSYTITGTYGYTF. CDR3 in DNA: TGTGCCAGCAGTTACACAATAACCGGGACTTATGGCTACACCTTC.

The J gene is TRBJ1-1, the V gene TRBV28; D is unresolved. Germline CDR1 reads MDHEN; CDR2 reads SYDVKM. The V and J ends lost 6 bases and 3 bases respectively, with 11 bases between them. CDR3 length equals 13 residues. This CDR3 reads CASRDGVDTEAFF. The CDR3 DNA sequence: TGTGCCAGCAGGGACGGGGTTGACACTGAAGCTTTCTTT.

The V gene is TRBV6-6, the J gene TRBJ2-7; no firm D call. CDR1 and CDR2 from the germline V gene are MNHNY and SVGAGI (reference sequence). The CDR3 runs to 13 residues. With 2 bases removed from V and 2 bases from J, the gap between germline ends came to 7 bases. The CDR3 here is CASSYDRTYEQYF. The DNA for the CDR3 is TGTGCCAGCAGTTACGATAGGACCTACGAGCAGTACTTC.

CDR3: CASRSPGQSSVEQFF. The CDR3 DNA reads TGTGCCAGCAGGTCTCCGGGACAGTCCTCTGTGGAGCAGTTCTTC. J is TRBJ2-1 and V is TRBV28; 7 bases align to TRBD1. Germline CDR1 MDHEN, CDR2 SYDVKM. The V and J ends lost 6 bases and 10 bases, in that order; junction bases with no gene match: 15. This CDR3 comprises 15 residues.

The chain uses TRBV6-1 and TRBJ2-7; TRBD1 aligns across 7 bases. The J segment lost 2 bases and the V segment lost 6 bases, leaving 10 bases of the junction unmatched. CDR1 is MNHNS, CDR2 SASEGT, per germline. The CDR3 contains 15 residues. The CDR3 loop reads CASRGEGQPTYEQYF. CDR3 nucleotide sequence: TGTGCCAGCAGGGGAGAGGGACAGCCAACCTACGAGCAGTACTTC.

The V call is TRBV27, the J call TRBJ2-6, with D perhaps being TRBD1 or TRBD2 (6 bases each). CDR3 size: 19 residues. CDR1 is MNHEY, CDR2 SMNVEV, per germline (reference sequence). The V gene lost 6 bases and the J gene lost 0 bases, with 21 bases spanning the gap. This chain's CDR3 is CASSNRQGGRISGANVLTF. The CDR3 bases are TGTGCCAGCAGCAACCGACAAGGGGGGCGCATCTCTGGGGCCAACGTCCTGACTTTC.

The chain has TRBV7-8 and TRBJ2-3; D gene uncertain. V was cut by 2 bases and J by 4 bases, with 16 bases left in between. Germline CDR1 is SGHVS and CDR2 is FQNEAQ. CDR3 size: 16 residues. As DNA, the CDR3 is TGTGCCAGCAGCTTATTCCCGGGTCAAGACCCAGATACGCAGTATTTT. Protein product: CASSLFPGQDPDTQYF.